This TCR beta chain originates from a study of PD-1 blockade in classical Hodgkin lymphoma. General study results and limits: Newly diagnosed patients were reported to exhibit reduced baseline TCR diversity relative to healthy donors. The diversity seen at baseline in complete responders resembled that of newly diagnosed patients.

Repertoires were generated with immunoSEQ multiplex PCR, while TCRdb's copy carries only in-frame clones and drops some. The sample contains 35,000 to 50,000 clones, 60% to 75% of which appear only once. V lost 1 base, J lost 0 bases, and 10 bases stayed unmatched. The CDR3 covers 19 residues. Germline CDR1 is SGHRS and CDR2 is YFSETQ. With regard to this clone: Its antigen is unknown.

The time point was: cycle 4 day 1 (C4D1), after less than 7 weeks of nivolumab. Each patient experienced a relapse that followed autologous stem cell transplantation, and brentuximab vedotin exposure varied. The gene calls are TRBV5-1 and TRBJ2-7; 13 positions agree with TRBD2. This material consisted of peripheral blood mononuclear cells (PBMCs), taken before the fourth cycle of nivolumab. This receptor was identified in a human donor with classical Hodgkin lymphoma. The CDR3, as DNA: TGCGCCAGCAGCTTGAGACAACCGGGACTAGCGGGGTCCTCCTACGAGCAGTACTTC. This encodes CASSLRQPGLAGSSYEQYF.